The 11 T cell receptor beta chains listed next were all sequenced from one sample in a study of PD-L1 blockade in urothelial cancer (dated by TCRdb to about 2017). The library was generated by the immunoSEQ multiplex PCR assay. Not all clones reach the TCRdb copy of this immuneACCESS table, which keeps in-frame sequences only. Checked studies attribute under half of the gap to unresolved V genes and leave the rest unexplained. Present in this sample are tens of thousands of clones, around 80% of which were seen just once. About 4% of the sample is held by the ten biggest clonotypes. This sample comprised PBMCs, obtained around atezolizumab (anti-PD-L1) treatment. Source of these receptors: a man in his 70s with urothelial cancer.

The CDR3: CASSQAGETQYF. The DNA for the CDR3 is TGTGCCAGCAGCCAGGCGGGAGAGACCCAGTACTTC. The gene calls are TRBV7-9 and TRBJ2-5; D perhaps matches TRBD2 (5 bases). This CDR3 spans 12 amino acids. V was clipped by 5 bases and J by 4 bases, with 8 bases between them. Per germline, CDR1 SEHNR and CDR2 FQNEAQ (reference sequence).

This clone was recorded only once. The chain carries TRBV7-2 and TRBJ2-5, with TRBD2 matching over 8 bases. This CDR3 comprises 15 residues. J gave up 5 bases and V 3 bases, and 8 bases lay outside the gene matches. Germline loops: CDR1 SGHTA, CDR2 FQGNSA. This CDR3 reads CASSFSGSGGETQYF. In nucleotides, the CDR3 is TGTGCCAGCAGCTTCAGCGGGAGCGGGGGCGAGACCCAGTACTTC. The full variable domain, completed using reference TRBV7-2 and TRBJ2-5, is GAGVSQSPSNKVTEKGKDVELRCDPISGHTALYWYRQSLGQGLEFLIYFQGNSAPDKSGLPSDRFSAERTGGSVSTLTIQRTQQEDSAVYLCASSFSGSGGETQYFGPGTRLLVL.

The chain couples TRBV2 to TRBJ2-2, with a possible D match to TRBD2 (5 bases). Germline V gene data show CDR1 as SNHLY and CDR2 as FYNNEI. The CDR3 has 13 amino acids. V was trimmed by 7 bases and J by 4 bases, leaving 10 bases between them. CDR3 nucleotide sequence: TGTGCCAGCAAAGGTAGCGCCACCGGGGAGCTGTTTTTT. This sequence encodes CASKGSATGELFF.

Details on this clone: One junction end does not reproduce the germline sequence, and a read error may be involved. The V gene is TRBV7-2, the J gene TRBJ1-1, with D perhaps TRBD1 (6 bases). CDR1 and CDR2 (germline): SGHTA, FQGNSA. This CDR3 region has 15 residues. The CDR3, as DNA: TGTGTCAGCAGCCCGAGGCTTGGACAGCCGGGGGGTGCTTTCTTT. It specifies CVSSPRLGQPGGAFF.

The CDR3 region has the DNA TGTGCCAGCACAGAGGGGGGACAGGGGGCGAGGGAGCAGTTCTTC. Translation gives CASTEGGQGAREQFF. This chain uses TRBV9 with TRBJ2-1; 12 nucleotides agree with TRBD1. CDR1 and CDR2 from the germline V gene are SGDLS and YYNGEE. The V and J ends lost 6 bases and 10 bases, in that order; junction bases with no gene match: 11. This CDR3 comprises 15 residues.

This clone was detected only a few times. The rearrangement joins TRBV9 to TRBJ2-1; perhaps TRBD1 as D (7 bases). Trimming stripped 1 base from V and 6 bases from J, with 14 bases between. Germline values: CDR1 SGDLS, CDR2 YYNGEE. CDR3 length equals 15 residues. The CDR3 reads CASSVSQGDFNEQFF. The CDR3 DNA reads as TGTGCCAGCAGCGTAAGTCAGGGGGACTTCAATGAGCAGTTCTTC.

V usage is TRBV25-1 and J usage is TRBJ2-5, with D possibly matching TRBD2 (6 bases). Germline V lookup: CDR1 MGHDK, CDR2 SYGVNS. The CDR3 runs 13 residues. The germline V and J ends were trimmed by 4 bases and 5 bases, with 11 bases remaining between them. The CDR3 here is CASSGSGRETQYF. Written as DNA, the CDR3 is TGTGCCAGCAGTGGGAGCGGGCGGGAGACCCAGTACTTC.

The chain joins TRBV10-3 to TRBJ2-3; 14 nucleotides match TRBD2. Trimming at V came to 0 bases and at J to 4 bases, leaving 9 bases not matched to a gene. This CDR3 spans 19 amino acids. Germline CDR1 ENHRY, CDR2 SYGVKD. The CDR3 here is CAISESIGTSGRGADTQYF. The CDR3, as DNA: TGTGCCATCAGTGAGTCGATAGGGACTAGCGGGAGAGGAGCAGATACGCAGTATTTT.

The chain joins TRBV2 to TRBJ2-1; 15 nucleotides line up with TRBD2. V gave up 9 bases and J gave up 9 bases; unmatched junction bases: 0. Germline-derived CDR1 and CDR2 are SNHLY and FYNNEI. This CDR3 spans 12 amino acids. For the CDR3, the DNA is TGTGCCAGGGGACTAGCGGGAGGTGAGCAGTTCTTC. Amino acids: CARGLAGGEQFF.

CDR3 residues: CASSPIRQGMNTEAFF. The CDR3 nucleotides read TGCGCCAGCAGCCCGATACGACAGGGGATGAACACTGAAGCTTTCTTT. The V gene is TRBV5-1, the J gene TRBJ1-1; 8 bases agree with TRBD1. V shed 4 bases and J 0 bases; nucleotides not matched to a gene: 8. Germline CDR1 is SGHRS and CDR2 is YFSETQ. This CDR3 spans 16 amino acids.

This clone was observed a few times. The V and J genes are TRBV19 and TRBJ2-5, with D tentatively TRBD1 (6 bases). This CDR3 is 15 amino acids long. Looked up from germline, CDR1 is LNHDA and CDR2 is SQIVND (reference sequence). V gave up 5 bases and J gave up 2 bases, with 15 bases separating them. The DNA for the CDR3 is TGTGCCAGTAGTCCGGACAGTTTTGGACAAGAGACCCAGTACTTC. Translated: CASSPDSFGQETQYF.